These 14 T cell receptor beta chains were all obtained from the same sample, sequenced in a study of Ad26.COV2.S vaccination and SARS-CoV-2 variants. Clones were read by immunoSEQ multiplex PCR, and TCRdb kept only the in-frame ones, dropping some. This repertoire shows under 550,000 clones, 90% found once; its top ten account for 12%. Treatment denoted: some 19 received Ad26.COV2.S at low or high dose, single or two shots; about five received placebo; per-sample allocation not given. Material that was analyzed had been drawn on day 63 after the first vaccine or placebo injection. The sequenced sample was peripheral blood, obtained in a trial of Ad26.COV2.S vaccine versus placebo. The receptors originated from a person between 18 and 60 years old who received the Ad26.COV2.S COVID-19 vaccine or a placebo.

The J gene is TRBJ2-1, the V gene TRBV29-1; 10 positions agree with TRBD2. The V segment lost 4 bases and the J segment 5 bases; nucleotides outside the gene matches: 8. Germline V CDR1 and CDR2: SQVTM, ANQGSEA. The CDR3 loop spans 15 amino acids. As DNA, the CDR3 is TGCAGCGTTGGGGACCTAGCGGGAGTCAACAATGAGCAGTTCTTC. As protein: CSVGDLAGVNNEQFF.

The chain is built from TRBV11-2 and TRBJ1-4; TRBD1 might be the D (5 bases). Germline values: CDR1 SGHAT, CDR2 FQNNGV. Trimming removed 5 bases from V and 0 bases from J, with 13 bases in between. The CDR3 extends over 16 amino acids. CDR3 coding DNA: TGTGCCAGCAGCGTCGGGACTAGGGCAACTAATGAAAAACTGTTTTTT. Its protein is CASSVGTRATNEKLFF. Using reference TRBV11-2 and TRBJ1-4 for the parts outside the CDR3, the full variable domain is EAGVAQSPRYKIIEKRQSVAFWCNPISGHATLYWYQQILGQGPKLLIQFQNNGVVDDSQLPKDRFSAERLKGVDSTLKIQPAKLEDSAVYLCASSVGTRATNEKLFFGSGTQLSVL.

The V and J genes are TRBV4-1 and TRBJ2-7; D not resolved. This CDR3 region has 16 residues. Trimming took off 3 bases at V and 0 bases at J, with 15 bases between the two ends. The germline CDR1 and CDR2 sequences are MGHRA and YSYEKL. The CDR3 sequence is CASSQTDTVSSYEQYF. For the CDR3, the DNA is TGCGCCAGCAGCCAGACCGACACCGTGAGCTCCTACGAGCAGTACTTC.

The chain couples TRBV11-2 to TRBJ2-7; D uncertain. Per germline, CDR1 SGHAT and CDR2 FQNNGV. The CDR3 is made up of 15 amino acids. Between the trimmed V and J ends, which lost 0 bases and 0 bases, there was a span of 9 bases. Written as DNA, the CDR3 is TGTGCCAGCAGCTTAGAGAGCCTGTCCTCCTACGAGCAGTACTTC. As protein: CASSLESLSSYEQYF. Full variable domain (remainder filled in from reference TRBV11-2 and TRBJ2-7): EAGVAQSPRYKIIEKRQSVAFWCNPISGHATLYWYQQILGQGPKLLIQFQNNGVVDDSQLPKDRFSAERLKGVDSTLKIQPAKLEDSAVYLCASSLESLSSYEQYFGPGTRLTVT.

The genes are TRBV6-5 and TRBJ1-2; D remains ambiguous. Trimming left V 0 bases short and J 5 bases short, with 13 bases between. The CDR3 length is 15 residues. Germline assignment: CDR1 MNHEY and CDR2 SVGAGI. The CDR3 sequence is CASSYSNLGFYGYTF. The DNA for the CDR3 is TGTGCCAGCAGTTACTCGAATTTGGGGTTTTATGGCTACACCTTC.

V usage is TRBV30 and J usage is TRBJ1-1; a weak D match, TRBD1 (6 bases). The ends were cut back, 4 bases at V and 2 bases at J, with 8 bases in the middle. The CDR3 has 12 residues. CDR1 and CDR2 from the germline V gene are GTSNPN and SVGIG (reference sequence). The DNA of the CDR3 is TGTGCCTGGAACAGGGTTAACACTGAAGCTTTCTTT. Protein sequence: CAWNRVNTEAFF.

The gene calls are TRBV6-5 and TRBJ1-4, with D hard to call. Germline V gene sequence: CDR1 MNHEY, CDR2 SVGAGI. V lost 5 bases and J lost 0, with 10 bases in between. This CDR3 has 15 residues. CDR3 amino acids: CASSHHRATNEKLFF. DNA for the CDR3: TGTGCCAGCAGTCACCATAGGGCAACTAATGAAAAACTGTTTTTT.

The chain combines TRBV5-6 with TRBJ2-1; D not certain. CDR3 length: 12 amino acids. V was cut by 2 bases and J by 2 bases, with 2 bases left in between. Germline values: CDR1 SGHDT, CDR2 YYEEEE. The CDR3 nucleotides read TGTGCCAGCAGCTTACCCTACAATGAGCAGTTCTTC. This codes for CASSLPYNEQFF.

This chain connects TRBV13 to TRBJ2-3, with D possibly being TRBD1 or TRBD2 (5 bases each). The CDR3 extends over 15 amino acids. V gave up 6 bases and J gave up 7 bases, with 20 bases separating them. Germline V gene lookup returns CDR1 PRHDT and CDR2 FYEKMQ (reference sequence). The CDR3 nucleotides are TGTGCCAGCAGGCAACCGGGACCAGAAACCAATACGCAGTATTTT. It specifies CASRQPGPETNTQYF.

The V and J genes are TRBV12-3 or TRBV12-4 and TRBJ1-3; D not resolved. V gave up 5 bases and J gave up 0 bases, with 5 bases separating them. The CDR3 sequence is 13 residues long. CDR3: CASSRNSGNTIYF. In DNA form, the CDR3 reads TGTGCCAGCAGTAGAAACTCTGGAAACACCATATATTTT.

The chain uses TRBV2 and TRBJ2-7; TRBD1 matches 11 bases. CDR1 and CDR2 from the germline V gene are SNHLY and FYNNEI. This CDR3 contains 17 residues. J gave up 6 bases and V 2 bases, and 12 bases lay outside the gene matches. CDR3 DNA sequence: TGTGCCAGCAGTGAAAGGGGATGGGGACAGGGGGATCGCGAGCAGTACTTC. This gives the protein CASSERGWGQGDREQYF.

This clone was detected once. The CDR3: CASKGTASPNQPQHF. For the CDR3, the DNA is TGTGCCAGCAAAGGGACAGCAAGTCCAAATCAGCCCCAGCATTTT. The chain recombines TRBV2 with TRBJ1-5, with 7 bases identical to TRBD1. Germline V gives CDR1 SNHLY, CDR2 FYNNEI. The length of the CDR3 is 15 residues. V lost 7 bases, J lost 4 bases, and 10 bases stayed unmatched.

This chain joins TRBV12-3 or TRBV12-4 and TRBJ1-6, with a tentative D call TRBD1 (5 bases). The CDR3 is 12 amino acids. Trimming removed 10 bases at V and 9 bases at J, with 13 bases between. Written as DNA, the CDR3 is TGTGCCACGCAGGTAGGGGTTTCACCCCTCCACTTT. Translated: CATQVGVSPLHF.

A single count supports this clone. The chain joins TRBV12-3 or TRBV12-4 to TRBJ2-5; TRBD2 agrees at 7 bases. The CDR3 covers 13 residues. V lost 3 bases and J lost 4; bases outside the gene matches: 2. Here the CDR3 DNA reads TGTGCCAGCAGTTTTAAGCGGGGAGAGACCCAGTACTTC. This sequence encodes CASSFKRGETQYF.